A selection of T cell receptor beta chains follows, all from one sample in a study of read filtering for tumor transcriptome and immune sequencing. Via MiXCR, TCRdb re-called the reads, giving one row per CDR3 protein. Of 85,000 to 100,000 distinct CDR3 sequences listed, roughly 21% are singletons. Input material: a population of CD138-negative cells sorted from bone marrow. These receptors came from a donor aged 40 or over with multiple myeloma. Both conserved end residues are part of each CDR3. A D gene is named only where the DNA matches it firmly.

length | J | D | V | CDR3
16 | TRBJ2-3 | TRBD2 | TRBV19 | CASSITSGGTTDTQYF
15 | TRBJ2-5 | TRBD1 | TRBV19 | CASSIRWTGQETQYF
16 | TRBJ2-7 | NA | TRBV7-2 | CASSLARSIKGSEQYF
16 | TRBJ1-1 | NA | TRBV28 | CASSSRQDTRNTEAFF
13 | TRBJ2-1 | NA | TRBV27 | CAGILGRYNEQFF
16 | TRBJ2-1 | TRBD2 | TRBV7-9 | CASSPWRGGLGNEQFF
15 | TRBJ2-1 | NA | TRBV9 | CASSRLPTTVNEQFF
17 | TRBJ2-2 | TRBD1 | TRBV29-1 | CSASLRDRTSNTGELFF
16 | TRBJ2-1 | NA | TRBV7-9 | CASRHVSRSSYNEQFF
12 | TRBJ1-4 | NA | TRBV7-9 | CASSLRSEKLFF
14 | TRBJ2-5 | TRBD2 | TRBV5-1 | CASTEAGRGETQYF
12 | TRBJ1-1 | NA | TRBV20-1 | CSASVRNTEAFF
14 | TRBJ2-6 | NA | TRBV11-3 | CASSRTTGANVLTF
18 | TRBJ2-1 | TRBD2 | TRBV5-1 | CASSLVPSGGTYYNEQFF
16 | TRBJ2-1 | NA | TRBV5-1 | CASSPGGASSYNEQFF
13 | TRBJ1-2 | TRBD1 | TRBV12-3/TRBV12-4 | CASRDSLFYGYTF
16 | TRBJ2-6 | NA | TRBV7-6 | CASSLFGGSGANVLTF
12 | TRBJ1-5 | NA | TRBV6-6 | CASGVSNQPQHF
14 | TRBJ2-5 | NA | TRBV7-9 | CASSTEAGAETQYF
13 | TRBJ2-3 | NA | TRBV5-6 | CASSLRAAATQYF
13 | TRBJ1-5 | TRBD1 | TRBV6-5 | CASSPDRDQPQHF
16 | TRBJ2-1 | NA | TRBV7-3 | CASSHVGGGRYNEQFF
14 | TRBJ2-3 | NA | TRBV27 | CASSPSRSTDTQYF
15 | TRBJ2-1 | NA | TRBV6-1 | CASSEGGRSYNEQFF
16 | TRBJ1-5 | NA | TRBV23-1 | CASSQSSDQRNQPQHF
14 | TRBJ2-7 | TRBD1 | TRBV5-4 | CASSLGQDSYEQYF
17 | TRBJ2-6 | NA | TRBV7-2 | CASSLPSRQAGANVLTF
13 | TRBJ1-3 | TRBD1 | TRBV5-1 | CASSLQGGNTIYF
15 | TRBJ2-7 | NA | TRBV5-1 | CASSFSPGTSYGQYF
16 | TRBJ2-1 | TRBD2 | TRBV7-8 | CASSLAGTRGLGEQFF
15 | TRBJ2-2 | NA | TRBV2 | CASTPEGGNTGELFF
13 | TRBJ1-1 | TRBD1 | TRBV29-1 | CSGGQFANTEAFF
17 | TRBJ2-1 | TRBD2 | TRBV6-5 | CASSGGLAGASYNEQFF
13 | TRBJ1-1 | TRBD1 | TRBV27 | CASSLSGQLEAFF
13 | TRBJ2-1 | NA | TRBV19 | CASSIARAYEQFF
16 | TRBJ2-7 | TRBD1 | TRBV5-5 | CASSNVVRDRTYEQYF
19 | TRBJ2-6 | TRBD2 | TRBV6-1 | CASSDRMGGRISGANVLTF
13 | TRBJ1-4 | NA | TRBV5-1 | CASSLNRAGKLFF
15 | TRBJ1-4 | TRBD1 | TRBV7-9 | CASSAGQGKGEKLFF
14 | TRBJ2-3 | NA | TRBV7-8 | CASGPGVLKDTQYF
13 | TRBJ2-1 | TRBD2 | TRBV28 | CASSIAGEGKQFF
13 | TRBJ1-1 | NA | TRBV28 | CASGARRNTEAFF
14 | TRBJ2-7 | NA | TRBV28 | CASSPILGTYEQYF
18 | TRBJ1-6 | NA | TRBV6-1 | CASSEFPRLSSYNSPLHF
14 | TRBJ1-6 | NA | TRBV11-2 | CASRADGYNSPLHF
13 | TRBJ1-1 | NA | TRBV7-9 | CASSLTVNTEAFF
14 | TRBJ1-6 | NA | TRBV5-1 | CASSSATGDSPLHF